Below are 5 T cell receptor beta chains sequenced from a single sample in a study of blood T cells in healthy people across ages. It was with a sample-barcoded 5' primer and a J-beta primer mix that a second PCR of about 7 to 12 cycles was run. TCRdb recomputed calls from the 5' RACE reads with MiXCR, one row per CDR3 protein. The sample lists around 1,800,000 distinct CDR3 sequences, 35% to 50% occurring once. The sequenced material came from blood. Receptors were obtained from a human donor in good health.

This clonotype was seen repeatedly, ten times or more. The rearrangement uses TRBV25-1 and TRBJ2-7; maybe TRBD2 (5 bases). The CDR3 has 13 residues. CDR1 is MGHDK, CDR2 SYGVNS, per germline. V lost 4 bases, J lost 3 bases, and 10 bases lay in between. The CDR3: CASSGTGFYEQYF. For the CDR3, the DNA is TGTGCCAGCAGTGGGACTGGGTTCTACGAGCAGTACTTC.

This clonotype has only a few counts. The chain couples TRBV20-1 to TRBJ2-7, with D perhaps matching TRBD2 (7 bases). V was shortened by 0 bases and J by 3 bases, with 12 bases between the two germline ends. CDR1 and CDR2 from the germline V gene are DFQATT and SNEGSKA (reference sequence). The CDR3 runs to 14 residues. The CDR3 coding sequence is TGCAGTGCTAGAGATCGGCGGGGGCACTACGAGCAGTACTTC. Its protein product is CSARDRRGHYEQYF.

This clonotype was counted a few times. The genes are TRBV7-2 and TRBJ2-4, with unresolved D. Trimming removed 5 bases from V and 13 bases from J, with 24 bases in between. Germline V gene sequence: CDR1 SGHTA, CDR2 FQGNSA. There are 15 residues in the CDR3. CDR3 amino acids: CASSPRTAATEEQYF. The CDR3 nucleotides read TGTGCCAGCAGCCCCCGGACGGCAGCTACGGAAGAGCAGTACTTC. Looking up the rest from reference TRBV7-2 and TRBJ2-4 gives the full variable domain: GAGVSQSPSNKVTEKGKDVELRCDPISGHTALYWYRQSLGQGLEFLIYFQGNSAPDKSGLPSDRFSAERTGGSVSTLTIQRTQQEDSAVYLCASSPRTAATEEQYFGAGTRLSVL.

The rearrangement joins TRBV29-1 to TRBJ2-3, with D unclear. Germline CDR1 reads SQVTM; CDR2 reads ANQGSEA. The V end lost 6 bases, the J end lost 1 base, and 14 bases lay between the germline ends. This CDR3 comprises 14 residues. The CDR3 DNA follows: TGCAGCGTCGAACCCGATCCTGGCACAGATACGCAGTATTTT. Protein product: CSVEPDPGTDTQYF.

The chain is built from TRBV3-1 and TRBJ2-7, with D perhaps matching TRBD1 (6 bases). The germline V gene encodes CDR1 LGHDT and CDR2 YNNKEL (reference sequence). This CDR3 is 15 amino acids long. V lost 1 base and J lost 0, with 10 bases in between. As DNA, the CDR3 is TGTGCCAGCAGCCAAGGACAGGCCAACTCCTACGAGCAGTACTTC. Residues: CASSQGQANSYEQYF.